This T cell receptor (beta chain) appears in the sequencing data of a study of shared clonotypes between healthy human individuals. CD8 cells regarded as naive lacked CD45RO, were positively chosen for CCR7, and omitted terminally differentiated effector memory CD45RA+ cells. This table comes from immunoSEQ multiplex PCR, and its TCRdb copy is limited to in-frame clones, with some not included. The sample contains roughly 2.1 million clones, more than 85% of which appear only once. This sequence originates from a man aged 18 to 30 in good health. Some clones in this sample may be carry-over from other donors' samples. Specimen: naive CD8+ T cells from PBMCs.

The CDR3 DNA reads TGTGCCAGCAGCCACGGACAGGGTTACGGCTATGGCTACACCTTC. It yields the protein CASSHGQGYGYGYTF. The gene calls are TRBV7-9 and TRBJ1-2; TRBD1 matches at 8 bases. V gave up 5 bases and J gave up 4 bases; unmatched junction bases: 9. Germline V gene lookup returns CDR1 SEHNR and CDR2 FQNEAQ (reference sequence). This CDR3 is built from 15 residues. Combining the CDR3 with reference TRBV7-9 and TRBJ1-2 gives the whole variable domain DTGVSQNPRHKITKRGQNVTFRCDPISEHNRLYWYRQTLGQGPEFLTYFQNEAQLEKSRLLSDRFSAERPKGSFSTLEIQRTEQGDSAMYLCASSHGQGYGYGYTFGSGTRLTVV.